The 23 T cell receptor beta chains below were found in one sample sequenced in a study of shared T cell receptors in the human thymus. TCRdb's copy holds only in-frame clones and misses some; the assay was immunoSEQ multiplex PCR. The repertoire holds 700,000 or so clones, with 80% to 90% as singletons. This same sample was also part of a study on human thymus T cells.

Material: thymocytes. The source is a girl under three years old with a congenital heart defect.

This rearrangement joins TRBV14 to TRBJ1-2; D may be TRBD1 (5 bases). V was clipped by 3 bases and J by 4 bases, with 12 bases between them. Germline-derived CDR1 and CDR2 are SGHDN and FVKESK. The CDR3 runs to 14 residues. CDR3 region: CASSHGGVGYGYTF. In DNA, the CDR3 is TGTGCCAGCAGCCACGGGGGTGTTGGCTATGGCTACACCTTC.

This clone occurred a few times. The DNA of the CDR3 is TGTGCCATCAGTGAGGGGGACATAGATAGCAATCAGCCCCAGCATTTT. Protein sequence: CAISEGDIDSNQPQHF. The V call is TRBV10-3, the J call TRBJ1-5; D might be TRBD1 (6 bases). Germline CDR1 and CDR2: ENHRY and SYGVKD. V dropped 2 bases and J dropped 0 bases, with 11 bases sitting between them. This CDR3 comprises 16 residues.

The DNA for the CDR3 is TGTGCCAGCAGTGAAAGGTTGGCGACATTCTCTGGAAACACCATATATTTT. Translated, it gives CASSERLATFSGNTIYF. The chain couples TRBV6-1 to TRBJ1-3; D gene ambiguous. Germline lookup yields CDR1 MNHNS and CDR2 SASEGT. CDR3 length equals 17 residues. The ends were cut back, 2 bases at V and 0 bases at J, with 14 bases in the middle.

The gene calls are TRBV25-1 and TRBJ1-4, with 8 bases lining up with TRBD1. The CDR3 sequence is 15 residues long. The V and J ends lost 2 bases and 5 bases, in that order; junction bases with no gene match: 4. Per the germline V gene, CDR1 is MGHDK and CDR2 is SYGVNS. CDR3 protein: CASSEPQGENEKLFF. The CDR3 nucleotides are TGTGCCAGCAGTGAACCACAGGGGGAGAATGAAAAACTGTTTTTT. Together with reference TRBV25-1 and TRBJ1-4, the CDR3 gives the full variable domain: EADIYQTPRYLVIGTGKKITLECSQTMGHDKMYWYQQDPGMELHLIHYSYGVNSTEKGDLSSESTVSRIRTEHFPLTLESARPSHTSQYLCASSEPQGENEKLFFGSGTQLSVL.

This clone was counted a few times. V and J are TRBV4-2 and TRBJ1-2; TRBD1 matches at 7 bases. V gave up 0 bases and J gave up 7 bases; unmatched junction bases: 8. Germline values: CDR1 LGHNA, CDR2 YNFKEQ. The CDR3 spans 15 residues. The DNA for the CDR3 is TGTGCCAGCAGCCAAGAGGAGACAGGGCCTCCTGGCTACACCTTC. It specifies CASSQEETGPPGYTF.

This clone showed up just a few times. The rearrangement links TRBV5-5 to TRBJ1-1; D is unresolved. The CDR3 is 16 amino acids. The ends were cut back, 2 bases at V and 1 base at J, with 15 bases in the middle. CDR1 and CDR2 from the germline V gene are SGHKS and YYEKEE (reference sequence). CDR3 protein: CASSLAVRLGNTEAFF. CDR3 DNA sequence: TGTGCCAGCAGCTTAGCGGTGAGACTCGGGAACACTGAAGCTTTCTTT.

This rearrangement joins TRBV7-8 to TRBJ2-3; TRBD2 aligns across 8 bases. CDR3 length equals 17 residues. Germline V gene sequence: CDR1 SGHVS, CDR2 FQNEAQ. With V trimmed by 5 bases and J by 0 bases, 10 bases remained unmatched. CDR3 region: CASSVPGLGASTDTQYF. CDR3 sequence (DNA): TGTGCCAGCAGCGTGCCGGGACTAGGCGCTAGCACAGATACGCAGTATTTT.

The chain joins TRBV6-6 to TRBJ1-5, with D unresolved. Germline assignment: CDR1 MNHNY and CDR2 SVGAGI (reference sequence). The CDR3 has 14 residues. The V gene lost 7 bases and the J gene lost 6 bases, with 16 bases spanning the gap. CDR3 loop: CASNYMGGSQPQHF. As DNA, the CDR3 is TGTGCCAGCAACTACATGGGAGGGAGTCAGCCCCAGCATTTT.

Here the CDR3 reads CASSYSFGTGASPLHF. DNA of the CDR3: TGTGCCAGCAGTTACTCCTTTGGGACAGGGGCTTCACCCCTCCACTTT. V and J are TRBV6-5 and TRBJ1-6, with 10 nucleotides matching TRBD1. From germline, CDR1 is MNHEY and CDR2 SVGAGI. V was pared by 0 bases and J by 9 bases, with 5 bases of the junction left unmatched. This CDR3 region has 16 residues.

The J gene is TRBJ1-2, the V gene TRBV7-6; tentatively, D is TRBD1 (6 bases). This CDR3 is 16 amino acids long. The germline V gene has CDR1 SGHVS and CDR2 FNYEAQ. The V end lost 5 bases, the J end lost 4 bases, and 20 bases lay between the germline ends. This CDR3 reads CASSPLQGSTSYGYTF. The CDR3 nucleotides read TGTGCCAGCAGCCCATTACAGGGCTCGACCTCCTATGGCTACACCTTC.

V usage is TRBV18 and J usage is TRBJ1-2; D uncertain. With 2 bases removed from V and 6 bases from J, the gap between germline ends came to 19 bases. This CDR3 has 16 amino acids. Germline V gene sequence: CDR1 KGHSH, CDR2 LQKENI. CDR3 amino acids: CASSPVAGLNANGYTF. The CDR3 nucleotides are TGTGCCAGCTCACCAGTGGCAGGTTTGAATGCTAATGGCTACACCTTC.

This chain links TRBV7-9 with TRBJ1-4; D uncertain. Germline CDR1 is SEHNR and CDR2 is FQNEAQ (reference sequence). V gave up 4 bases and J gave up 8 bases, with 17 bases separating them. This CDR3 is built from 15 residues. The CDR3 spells CASSSESLVGEKLFF. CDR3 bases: TGTGCCAGCAGCTCAGAGAGTCTCGTCGGGGAAAAACTGTTTTTT. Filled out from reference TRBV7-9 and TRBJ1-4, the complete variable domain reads DTGVSQNPRHKITKRGQNVTFRCDPISEHNRLYWYRQTLGQGPEFLTYFQNEAQLEKSRLLSDRFSAERPKGSFSTLEIQRTEQGDSAMYLCASSSESLVGEKLFFGSGTQLSVL.

Written as DNA, the CDR3 is TGTGCCACCAGCAGAGAAATACAGGGTTATGGCTACACCTTC. It encodes CATSREIQGYGYTF. The chain carries TRBV15 and TRBJ1-2; tentative D call: TRBD1 (6 bases). The CDR3 has 14 amino acids. The V end was cut by 0 bases, the J end by 5 bases, with 10 bases between. Germline V gives CDR1 LNHNV, CDR2 YYDKDF (reference sequence).

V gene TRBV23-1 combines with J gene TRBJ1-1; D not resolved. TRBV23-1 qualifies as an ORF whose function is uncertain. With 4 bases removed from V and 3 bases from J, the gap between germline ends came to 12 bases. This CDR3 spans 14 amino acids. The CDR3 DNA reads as TGCGCCAGCAGTCGCAAGAGGGCTGACACTGAAGCTTTCTTT. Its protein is CASSRKRADTEAFF.

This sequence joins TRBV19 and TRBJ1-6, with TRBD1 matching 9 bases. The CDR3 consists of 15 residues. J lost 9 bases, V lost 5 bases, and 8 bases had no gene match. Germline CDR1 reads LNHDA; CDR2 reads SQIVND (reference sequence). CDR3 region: CASSPTGQGSSPLHF. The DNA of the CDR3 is TGTGCCAGTAGTCCGACGGGACAGGGATCTTCACCCCTCCACTTT.

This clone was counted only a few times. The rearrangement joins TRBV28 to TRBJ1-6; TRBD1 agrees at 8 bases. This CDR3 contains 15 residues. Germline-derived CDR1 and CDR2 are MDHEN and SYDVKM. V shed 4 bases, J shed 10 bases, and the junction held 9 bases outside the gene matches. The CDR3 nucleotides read TGTGCCAGCAGTTGGCTACCGGACAGGGTGTCACCCCTCCACTTT. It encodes CASSWLPDRVSPLHF.

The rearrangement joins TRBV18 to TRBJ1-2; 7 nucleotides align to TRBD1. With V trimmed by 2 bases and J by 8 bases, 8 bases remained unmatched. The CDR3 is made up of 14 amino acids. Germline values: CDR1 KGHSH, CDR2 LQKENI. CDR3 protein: CASSPVKGGNGYTF. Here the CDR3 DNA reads TGTGCCAGCTCACCAGTCAAAGGGGGCAACGGCTACACCTTC.

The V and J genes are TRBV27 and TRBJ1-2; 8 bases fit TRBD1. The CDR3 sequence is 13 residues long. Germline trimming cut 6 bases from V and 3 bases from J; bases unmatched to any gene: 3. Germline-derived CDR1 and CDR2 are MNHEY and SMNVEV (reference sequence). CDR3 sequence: CASRPGGHYGYTF. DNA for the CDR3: TGTGCCAGCAGACCAGGGGGCCACTATGGCTACACCTTC.

The CDR3 nucleotides are TGCAGTGCTACCCGGGGGTTTGGCTACACCTTC. Amino acid sequence: CSATRGFGYTF. The chain links TRBV20-1 to TRBJ1-2, with D perhaps matching TRBD1 (5 bases). This CDR3 has 11 residues. Per germline, CDR1 DFQATT and CDR2 SNEGSKA (reference sequence). V was clipped by 4 bases and J by 7 bases, with 10 bases between them.

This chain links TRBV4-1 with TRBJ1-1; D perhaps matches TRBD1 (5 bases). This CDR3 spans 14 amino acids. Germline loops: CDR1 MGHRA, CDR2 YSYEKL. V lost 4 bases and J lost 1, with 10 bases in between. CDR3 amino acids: CASSPAQGNTEAFF. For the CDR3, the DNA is TGCGCCAGCAGCCCAGCTCAGGGGAACACTGAAGCTTTCTTT.

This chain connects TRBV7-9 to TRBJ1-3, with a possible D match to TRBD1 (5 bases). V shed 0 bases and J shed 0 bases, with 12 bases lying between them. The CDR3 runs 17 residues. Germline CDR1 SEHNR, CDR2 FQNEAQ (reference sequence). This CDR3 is CASSLAAGTDSGNTIYF. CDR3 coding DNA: TGTGCCAGCAGCTTAGCGGCGGGGACGGACTCTGGAAACACCATATATTTT.

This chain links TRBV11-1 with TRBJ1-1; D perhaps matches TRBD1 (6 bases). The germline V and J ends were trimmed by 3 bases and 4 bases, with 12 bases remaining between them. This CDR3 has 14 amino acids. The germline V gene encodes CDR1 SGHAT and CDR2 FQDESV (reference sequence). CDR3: CASSFLGGPTEAFF. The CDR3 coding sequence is TGTGCCAGCAGCTTCCTAGGGGGACCCACTGAAGCTTTCTTT.

The DNA of the CDR3 is TGTGCCAGCAGCTACAGGGGGCGAGATCATGAGCAGTTCTTC. Translating it yields CASSYRGRDHEQFF. The rearrangement links TRBV9 to TRBJ2-1; 9 bases are shared with TRBD1. Germline V gene sequence: CDR1 SGDLS, CDR2 YYNGEE. The CDR3 is 14 amino acids. Unmatched junction bases numbered 7, after V lost 4 bases and J lost 8 bases. Drawing the rest from reference TRBV9 and TRBJ2-1, the complete variable domain is DSGVTQTPKHLITATGQRVTLRCSPRSGDLSVYWYQQSLDQGLQFLIQYYNGEERAKGNILERFSAQQFPDLHSELNLSSLELGDSALYFCASSYRGRDHEQFFGPGTRLTVL.